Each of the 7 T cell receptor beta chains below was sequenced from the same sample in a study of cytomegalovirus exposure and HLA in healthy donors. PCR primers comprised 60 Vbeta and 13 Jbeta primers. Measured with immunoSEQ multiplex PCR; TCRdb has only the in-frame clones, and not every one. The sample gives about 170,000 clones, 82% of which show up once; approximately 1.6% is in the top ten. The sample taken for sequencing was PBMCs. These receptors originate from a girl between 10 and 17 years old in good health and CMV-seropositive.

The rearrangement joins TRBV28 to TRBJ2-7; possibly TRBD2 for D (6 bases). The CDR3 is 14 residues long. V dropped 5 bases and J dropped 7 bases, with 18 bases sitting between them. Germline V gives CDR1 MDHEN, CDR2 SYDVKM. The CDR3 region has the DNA TGTGCCAGCAGTGTACTAGCTCAGAGCGGGGAGCAGTACTTC. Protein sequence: CASSVLAQSGEQYF.

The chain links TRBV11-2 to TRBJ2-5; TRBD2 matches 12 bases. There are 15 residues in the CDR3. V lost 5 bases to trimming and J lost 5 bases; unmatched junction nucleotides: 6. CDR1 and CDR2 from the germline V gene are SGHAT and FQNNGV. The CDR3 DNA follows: TGTGCCAGCAGCCCTGGACTAGCGGGGAGGGAGACCCAGTACTTC. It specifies CASSPGLAGRETQYF. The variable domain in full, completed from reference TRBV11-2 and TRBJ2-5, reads EAGVAQSPRYKIIEKRQSVAFWCNPISGHATLYWYQQILGQGPKLLIQFQNNGVVDDSQLPKDRFSAERLKGVDSTLKIQPAKLEDSAVYLCASSPGLAGRETQYFGPGTRLLVL.

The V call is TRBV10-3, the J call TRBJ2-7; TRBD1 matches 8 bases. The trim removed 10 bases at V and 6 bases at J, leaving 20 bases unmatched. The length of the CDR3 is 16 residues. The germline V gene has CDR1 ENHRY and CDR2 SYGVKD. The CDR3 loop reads CATLGQGRDRESEQYF. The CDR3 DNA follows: TGTGCCACCCTAGGACAGGGAAGGGACCGCGAGAGCGAGCAGTACTTC.

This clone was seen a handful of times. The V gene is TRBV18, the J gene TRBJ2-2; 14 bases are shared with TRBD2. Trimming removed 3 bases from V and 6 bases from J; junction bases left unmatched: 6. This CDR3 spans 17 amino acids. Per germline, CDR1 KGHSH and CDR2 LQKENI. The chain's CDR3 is CASSPPGLAGVAGELFF. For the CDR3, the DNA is TGTGCCAGCTCACCGCCGGGACTAGCGGGAGTGGCCGGGGAGCTGTTTTTT.

For the CDR3, the DNA is TGTGCCAGCAGGGCGGGACGGGGAGAAGAAAAACTGTTTTTT. This sequence encodes CASRAGRGEEKLFF. The V gene is TRBV2, the J gene TRBJ1-4; tentative D call: TRBD1 (5 bases). Germline CDR1 SNHLY, CDR2 FYNNEI. Trimming took off 6 bases at V and 8 bases at J, with 16 bases between the two ends. This CDR3 has 14 residues.

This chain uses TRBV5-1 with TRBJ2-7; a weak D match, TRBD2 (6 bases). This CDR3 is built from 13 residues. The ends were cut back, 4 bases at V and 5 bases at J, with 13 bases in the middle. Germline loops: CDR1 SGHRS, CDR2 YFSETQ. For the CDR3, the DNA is TGCGCCAGCAGCGGCGGGAATGGCGACGAGCAGTACTTC. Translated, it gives CASSGGNGDEQYF.

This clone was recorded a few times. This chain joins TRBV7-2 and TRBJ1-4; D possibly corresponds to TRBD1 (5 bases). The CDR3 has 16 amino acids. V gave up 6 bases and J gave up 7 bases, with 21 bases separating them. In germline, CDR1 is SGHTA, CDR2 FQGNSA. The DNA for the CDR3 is TGTGCCAGCAGTTCGTCTTCACAGATCGGGGGTGAAAAACTGTTTTTT. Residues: CASSSSSQIGGEKLFF.